A selection of T cell receptor beta chains follows, all from one sample in a study of cytotoxic CD8 clonotypes in ibrutinib-treated CLL. TCRdb's table, derived via immunoSEQ multiplex PCR, lists solely in-frame clones and lacks some. The sample consists of approximately 100,000 clones, roughly 57% of them appearing once. The specimen comprised PBMCs, sampled after 24 months of ibrutinib treatment. Receptors originate from a human donor with chronic lymphocytic leukemia. The CDR3 runs from the conserved cysteine through the conserved F or W. A D gene is named only where the DNA matches it firmly. The size of a clone is reported for some rows only, either as once, few or many, or as a class for expanded clones.

NA,TRBD1,TRBV30,TRBJ1-2,CAWSVRDRVIYGGYTF,TGTGCCTGGAGTGTACGGGACAGGGTGATCTATGGAGGCTACACCTTC
NA,NA,TRBV29-1,TRBJ1-1,CSATFGSNTEAFF,TGCAGCGCCACCTTTGGGAGTAACACTGAAGCTTTCTTT
few,NA,TRBV30,TRBJ1-5,CAWSYGPSGNSNQPQHF,TGTGCCTGGAGTTATGGACCCTCAGGGAATAGCAATCAGCCCCAGCATTTT
NA,NA,TRBV18,TRBJ1-3,CASSPGTAGNTIYF,TGTGCCAGCTCCCCTGGGACCGCTGGAAACACCATATATTTT
many,NA,TRBV4-1,TRBJ2-3,CASSLRGLRDTQYF,TGCGCCAGCAGCCTGAGGGGTTTGAGGGATACGCAGTATTTT
once,NA,TRBV10-1,TRBJ2-4,CASSPGIAKNIQYF,TGCGCCAGCAGTCCAGGGATAGCCAAAAACATTCAGTACTTC
NA,TRBD1,TRBV5-1,TRBJ2-2,CASGGTGVAGELFF,TGCGCCAGCGGAGGGACAGGGGTCGCCGGGGAGCTGTTTTTT
NA,TRBD2,TRBV5-4,TRBJ2-7,CASSRGGPSSYEQYF,TGTGCCAGCAGCCGGGGGGGTCCAAGCTCCTACGAGCAGTACTTC
NA,NA,TRBV5-6,TRBJ1-1,CASSLGANTEAFF,TGTGCCAGCAGCTTGGGAGCGAACACTGAAGCTTTCTTT
once,NA,TRBV6-6,TRBJ2-3,CASSNRADTQYF,TGTGCCAGCAGTAACAGGGCGGATACGCAGTATTTT
NA,NA,TRBV30,TRBJ1-2,CAWNVLSNYGYTF,TGTGCCTGGAATGTTTTATCTAACTATGGCTACACCTTC
NA,NA,TRBV5-4,TRBJ2-4,CASSFRGVNIQYF,TGTGCCAGCAGCTTCCGCGGGGTAAACATTCAGTACTTC
once,NA,TRBV7-9,TRBJ1-3,CASSPWKEAGNTIYF,TGTGCCAGCAGCCCGTGGAAAGAGGCTGGAAACACCATATATTTT
few,NA,TRBV14,TRBJ2-7,CASSQDIYEQYF,TGTGCCAGCAGCCAAGATATCTACGAGCAGTACTTC
NA,NA,TRBV7-9,TRBJ2-5,CASSPRGAGETQYF,TGTGCCAGCAGCCCCCGAGGGGCCGGAGAGACCCAGTACTTC
NA,NA,TRBV7-2,TRBJ2-5,CASSLGSQETQYF,TGTGCCAGCAGCTTAGGCAGCCAAGAGACCCAGTACTTC
once,TRBD1,TRBV6-5,TRBJ1-5,CASRHTGQGEPQHF,TGTGCCAGCAGACACACCGGACAGGGCGAGCCCCAGCATTTT
NA,NA,TRBV15,TRBJ2-1,CATSRDPRNEQFF,TGTGCCACCAGCAGAGATCCGAGGAATGAGCAGTTCTTC
NA,NA,TRBV18,TRBJ1-1,CASSPGASTEAFF,TGTGCCAGCTCACCGGGGGCGAGTACTGAAGCTTTCTTT
many,TRBD1,TRBV7-8,TRBJ2-2,CASDRGHTGELFF,TGTGCCAGCGACAGGGGGCACACCGGGGAGCTGTTTTTT
NA,NA,TRBV4-2,TRBJ2-3,CASSQDSGDTQYF,TGTGCCAGCAGCCAAGATAGTGGAGATACGCAGTATTTT
NA,TRBD1,TRBV9,TRBJ2-5,CASSAQGAMGETQYF,TGTGCCAGCAGCGCCCAGGGGGCCATGGGAGAGACCCAGTACTTC
few,NA,TRBV2,TRBJ2-5,CAGRDQETQYF,TGTGCAGGGCGGGACCAAGAGACCCAGTACTTC
NA,TRBD1,TRBV30,TRBJ2-6,CASGTGGSGANVLTF,TGTGCCTCCGGGACAGGGGGCTCTGGGGCCAACGTCCTGACTTTC
NA,NA,TRBV7-3,TRBJ1-2,CASSLSSNYGYTF,TGTGCCAGCAGCTTAAGTTCTAACTATGGCTACACCTTC
once,TRBD2,TRBV2,TRBJ2-2,CASRGLAAGGELFF,TGTGCCAGCAGAGGGCTAGCGGCTGGCGGGGAGCTGTTTTTT
NA,TRBD1,TRBV5-1,TRBJ2-7,CASSWGTEGYEQYF,TGCGCCAGCAGCTGGGGGACAGAGGGCTACGAGCAGTACTTC
few,TRBD2,TRBV4-1,TRBJ2-1,CASSHVTSGNREQFF,TGCGCCAGCAGCCACGTGACTAGCGGGAATAGGGAGCAGTTCTTC
few,NA,TRBV2,TRBJ2-1,CASSENGVDEQFF,TGTGCCAGCAGTGAAAACGGGGTCGATGAGCAGTTCTTC
many,NA,TRBV9,TRBJ1-1,CASSVGASDTEAFF,TGTGCCAGCAGCGTTGGGGCCTCGGACACTGAAGCTTTCTTT
NA,NA,TRBV4-1,TRBJ1-4,CASSQDTLGGRNEKLFF,TGCGCCAGCAGCCAAGATACCTTAGGGGGACGTAATGAAAAACTGTTTTTT
NA,TRBD2,TRBV6-5,TRBJ2-2,CASRGLAGGTGELFF,TGTGCCAGCAGGGGGCTAGCGGGGGGCACCGGGGAGCTGTTTTTT
NA,NA,TRBV27,TRBJ1-5,CASSLSAGRPVHF,TGTGCCAGCAGTTTATCAGCAGGCCGCCCGGTACATTTT
NA,NA,TRBV29-1,TRBJ1-1,CSVGAMNTEAFF,TGCAGCGTTGGGGCTATGAACACTGAAGCTTTCTTT
NA,NA,TRBV29-1,TRBJ2-5,CSVPVGSAGTQYF,TGCAGCGTTCCCGTGGGTAGCGCGGGGACCCAGTACTTC
NA,TRBD2,TRBV7-3,TRBJ2-5,CASSLSSGGAVETQYF,TGTGCCAGCAGCCTGTCTAGCGGGGGGGCGGTAGAGACCCAGTACTTC
NA,TRBD1,TRBV28,TRBJ2-7,CASSPTGEPYEQYF,TGTGCCAGCAGCCCTACAGGGGAGCCCTACGAGCAGTACTTC
NA,TRBD1,TRBV6-5,TRBJ2-1,CASGQAPLNEQFF,TGTGCCAGCGGACAGGCCCCACTCAATGAGCAGTTCTTC
NA,NA,TRBV14,TRBJ1-6,CASSPGGMTPDAARSPLHF,TGTGCCAGCAGCCCCGGGGGGATGACCCCCGACGCGGCTCGTTCACCCCTCCACTTT
once,NA,TRBV14,TRBJ1-1,CASSQTSGRGTEAFF,TGTGCCAGCAGCCAGACCTCAGGGAGAGGCACTGAAGCTTTCTTT